A single sample gave rise to the 13 T cell receptor beta chains below, sequenced in a study of TIL therapy for anti-PD-1-resistant metastatic lung cancer. As for time point: pre-treatment sample, taken before nivolumab and TIL therapy. The libraries were made with immunoSEQ v3. The data were produced by immunoSEQ multiplex PCR, yet TCRdb's version contains in-frame clones alone and is incomplete. The profile covers about 44,000 clones, with around 80% appearing a single time and approximately 15% taken by the ten largest. The sample consisted of blood, taken at baseline. The receptors stem from a man between 65 and 85 years old with non-small cell lung cancer.

The chain couples TRBV27 to TRBJ2-2; 11 bases agree with TRBD2. Germline V gives CDR1 MNHEY, CDR2 SMNVEV (reference sequence). After removal of 8 bases from V and 5 bases from J, the junction contained 7 bases not matched to a gene. The CDR3 is 15 residues long. Here the CDR3 DNA reads TGTGCCAGCGGAGGGACTAGCGGTAAAACCGGGGAGCTGTTTTTT. Residues: CASGGTSGKTGELFF.

This rearrangement joins TRBV4-1 to TRBJ1-5, with 8 positions matching TRBD1. V shed 1 base, J shed 1 base, and the junction held 3 bases outside the gene matches. This CDR3 is built from 16 residues. Germline-derived CDR1 and CDR2 are MGHRA and YSYEKL. DNA of the CDR3: TGCGCCAGCAGCCAAGGGACAGGGTTAAGCAATCAGCCCCAGCATTTT. Residues: CASSQGTGLSNQPQHF.

The chain employs TRBV7-9 and TRBJ1-3, with TRBD1 as a possible D gene (6 bases). This CDR3 region has 17 residues. V lost 3 bases and J 0 bases, leaving 15 bases between the germline ends. Germline V lookup: CDR1 SEHNR, CDR2 FQNEAQ (reference sequence). The chain's CDR3 is CASSFTGWGPSGNTIYF. The CDR3 nucleotides are TGTGCCAGCAGCTTCACAGGGTGGGGCCCCTCTGGAAACACCATATATTTT.

This clone appeared a single time. V usage is TRBV29-1 and J usage is TRBJ2-7; 9 bases align to TRBD1. Germline loops: CDR1 SQVTM, CDR2 ANQGSEA. The CDR3 has 14 residues. The junction had 4 bases not matched to a gene; V was cut back by 2 bases and J by 2 bases. CDR3 DNA sequence: TGCAGCGTTGAACCGGGACAGGGAACCTACGAGCAGTACTTC. Translation gives CSVEPGQGTYEQYF.

Only one count was recorded for this clone. This rearrangement joins TRBV6-5 to TRBJ1-4, with TRBD1 as a possible D gene (6 bases). From germline, CDR1 is MNHEY and CDR2 SVGAGI. Trimming removed 4 bases at V and 4 bases at J, with 16 bases between. This CDR3 spans 16 amino acids. As DNA, the CDR3 is TGTGCCAGCAGTTGGGTCGCACAGGGAAATAATGAAAAACTGTTTTTT. This sequence encodes CASSWVAQGNNEKLFF.

This chain links TRBV7-9 with TRBJ2-5, with 11 bases matching TRBD2. The CDR3 has 16 amino acids. The junction had 10 bases not matched to a gene; V was cut back by 5 bases and J by 5 bases. Germline CDR1 SEHNR, CDR2 FQNEAQ (reference sequence). The CDR3 loop is CASSPIAGGPLETQYF. CDR3 nucleotide sequence: TGTGCCAGCAGCCCAATAGCGGGAGGGCCTTTGGAGACCCAGTACTTC.

V and J are TRBV29-1 and TRBJ2-7, with 13 bases matching TRBD2. Germline CDR1 SQVTM, CDR2 ANQGSEA. Trimming took 7 bases from V and 3 from J; bases not matched to a gene: 3. This CDR3 has 13 amino acids. The CDR3 bases are TGCAGCGCTGGGACTAGCGGGATCTACGAGCAGTACTTC. This sequence encodes CSAGTSGIYEQYF.

The chain has TRBV6-4 and TRBJ2-3; no definite D call. V dropped 0 bases and J dropped 1 base, with 11 bases sitting between them. CDR1 is MRHNA, CDR2 SNTAGT, per germline. CDR3 size: 16 residues. The chain's CDR3 is CASSDSGGTGTDTQYF. CDR3 sequence (DNA): TGTGCCAGCAGTGACTCTGGCGGAACCGGCACAGATACGCAGTATTTT.

V usage is TRBV2 and J usage is TRBJ2-2; D uncertain. Trimming pared 6 bases from V and 5 bases from J, leaving 10 bases between. The germline V gene has CDR1 SNHLY and CDR2 FYNNEI. The CDR3 is made up of 13 amino acids. The CDR3 region has the DNA TGTGCCAGCAGCGGGCGGTGGACCGGGGAGCTGTTTTTT. Amino acids: CASSGRWTGELFF. The full variable domain, its missing parts supplied by reference TRBV2 and TRBJ2-2, is EPEVTQTPSHQVTQMGQEVILRCVPISNHLYFYWYRQILGQKVEFLVSFYNNEISEKSEIFDDQFSVERPDGSNFTLKIRSTKLEDSAMYFCASSGRWTGELFFGEGSRLTVL.

This chain uses TRBV6-5 with TRBJ2-3; D possibly uses TRBD1 or TRBD2 (5 bases each). CDR1 is MNHEY, CDR2 SVGAGI, per germline. V shed 6 bases and J shed 6 bases, with 16 bases lying between them. The CDR3 runs to 14 residues. CDR3 amino acids: CASSPLGERDTQYF. CDR3 DNA: TGTGCCAGCAGCCCCTTGGGGGAGCGGGATACGCAGTATTTT.

This chain links TRBV27 with TRBJ1-6; 10 positions agree with TRBD1. With V trimmed by 6 bases and J by 7 bases, 6 bases remained unmatched. The germline CDR1 and CDR2 sequences are MNHEY and SMNVEV (reference sequence). This CDR3 comprises 15 residues. Written as DNA, the CDR3 is TGTGCCAGCAGCTTGACAGGGGGCGGGAATTCACCCCTCCACTTT. Translation gives CASSLTGGGNSPLHF.

CDR3 sequence: CASTKTGGEQYF. CDR3 in DNA: TGTGCCAGCACCAAGACAGGGGGCGAGCAGTACTTC. V is TRBV27 and J is TRBJ2-7; 9 nucleotides match TRBD1. The CDR3 has 12 residues. V lost 7 bases and J lost 6; bases outside the gene matches: 4. The V gene's germline CDR1 is MNHEY and CDR2 SMNVEV (reference sequence).

The chain has TRBV11-3 and TRBJ2-1; 10 bases agree with TRBD2. J lost 11 bases, V lost 5 bases, and 15 bases had no gene match. The CDR3 loop spans 16 amino acids. Germline V CDR1 and CDR2: SGHNT, YENEEA. CDR3 protein: CASSTKTSGLREKQFF. The CDR3 DNA reads TGTGCCAGCAGCACAAAGACTAGCGGGTTAAGGGAGAAGCAGTTCTTC.